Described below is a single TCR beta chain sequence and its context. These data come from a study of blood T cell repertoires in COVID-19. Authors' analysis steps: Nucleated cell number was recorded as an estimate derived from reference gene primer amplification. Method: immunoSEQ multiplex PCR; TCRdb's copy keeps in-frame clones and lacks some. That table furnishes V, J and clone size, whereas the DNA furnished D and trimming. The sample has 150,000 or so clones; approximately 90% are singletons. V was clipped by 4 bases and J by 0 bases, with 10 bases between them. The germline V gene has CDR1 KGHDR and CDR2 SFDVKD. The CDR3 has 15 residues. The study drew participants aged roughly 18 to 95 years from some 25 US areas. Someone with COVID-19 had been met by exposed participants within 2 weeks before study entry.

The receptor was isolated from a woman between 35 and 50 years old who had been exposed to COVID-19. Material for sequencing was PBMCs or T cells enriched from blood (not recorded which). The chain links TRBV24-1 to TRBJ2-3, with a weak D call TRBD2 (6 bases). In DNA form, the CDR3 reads TGTGCCACCAGTGACACTAGCCGGAGCACAGATACGCAGTATTTT. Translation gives CATSDTSRSTDTQYF.